The 17 T cell receptor beta chains below come from one sample, sequenced in a study of T cells expressing NK-cell markers. TCRdb re-analyzed the 5' RACE reads; it lists each CDR3 protein once, without DNA. This sample contains 440,000 or so distinct CDR3 sequences. The sequenced sample was blood T cells: a sorted CD56 or NKG2C T cell subset, CD4+ or CD8+ T cells, or bulk PBMC T cells (not recorded which). The receptors stem from a woman aged 18 to 75 in good health.

V is TRBV29-1 and J is TRBJ1-4; TCRdb's assignment of TRBD1 cannot be checked, as there is no DNA. CDR3 length: 16 amino acids. Germline lookup yields CDR1 SQVTM and CDR2 ANQGSEA. CDR3 loop: CSVTGVQSSTNEKLFF.

The chain combines TRBV7-2 with TRBJ2-3; TCRdb's D call, TRBD2, is unchecked because there is no DNA. Germline values: CDR1 SGHTA, CDR2 FQGNSA. The CDR3 runs 15 residues. CDR3 loop: CASSRRGSGVDTQYF.

This rearrangement joins TRBV4-3 to TRBJ2-1; as DNA is missing, the TRBD2 call by TCRdb cannot be tested. The CDR3 has 15 residues. Looked up from germline, CDR1 is LGHNA and CDR2 is YSLEER. CDR3 residues: CASSQGLAVYNEQFF.

The chain recombines TRBV5-1 with TRBJ2-5; TCRdb calls TRBD1, which cannot be checked without DNA. From germline, CDR1 is SGHRS and CDR2 YFSETQ. The CDR3 spans 14 residues. The CDR3 here is CASSFDRVMETQYF.

The rearrangement uses TRBV18 and TRBJ1-1; the D gene TCRdb calls, TRBD1, cannot be checked with no DNA. The germline CDR1 and CDR2 sequences are KGHSH and LQKENI. This CDR3 comprises 13 residues. CDR3: CASSPGQRTEAFF. The full variable domain, completed using reference TRBV18 and TRBJ1-1, is NAGVMQNPRHLVRRRGQEARLRCSPMKGHSHVYWYRQLPEEGLKFMVYLQKENIIDESGMPKERFSAEFPKEGPSILRIQQVVRGDSAAYFCASSPGQRTEAFFGQGTRLTVV.

The V call is TRBV29-1, the J call TRBJ2-7; TCRdb gives TRBD2 as the D gene, but with no DNA this cannot be confirmed. Germline V lookup: CDR1 SQVTM, CDR2 ANQGSEA. The CDR3 consists of 13 residues. The CDR3: CSVGVAGLYEQYF.

The chain employs TRBV7-2 and TRBJ2-5; TCRdb lists TRBD2, though no DNA is available to test this call. Germline V gene lookup returns CDR1 SGHTA and CDR2 FQGNSA. CDR3 length: 13 residues. The CDR3 region is CASSSTSAETQYF.

This chain links TRBV3-1 with TRBJ1-5. CDR1 is LGHDT and CDR2 is YNNKEL in the germline V gene (reference sequence). The CDR3 has 15 amino acids. The CDR3 reads CASSQGRSGNQPQHF.

The chain couples TRBV29-1 to TRBJ2-5; the D gene TCRdb calls, TRBD1, cannot be checked with no DNA. Germline CDR1 SQVTM, CDR2 ANQGSEA. The CDR3 sequence is 13 residues long. CDR3 loop: CSVPGQIQETQYF.

The chain joins TRBV12-3 or TRBV12-4 to TRBJ2-1; TCRdb's D call of TRBD2 is untestable without DNA. This CDR3 is built from 15 residues. CDR3 protein: CASSAHGTNYNEQFF.

The rearrangement joins TRBV5-1 to TRBJ2-3; TCRdb's D call, TRBD2, is unchecked because there is no DNA. CDR3 length equals 17 residues. The germline gives CDR1 SGHRS, CDR2 YFSETQ. The CDR3 region is CASSLGVSTSGTDTQYF. The full variable domain, its missing parts supplied by reference TRBV5-1 and TRBJ2-3, is KAGVTQTPRYLIKTRGQQVTLSCSPISGHRSVSWYQQTPGQGLQFLFEYFSETQRNKGNFPGRFSGRQFSNSRSEMNVSTLELGDSALYLCASSLGVSTSGTDTQYFGPGTRLTVL.

The chain combines TRBV6-5 with TRBJ2-6. Germline-derived CDR1 and CDR2 are MNHEY and SVGAGI. The CDR3 has 17 residues. The chain's CDR3 is CASSYGQGDSGANVLTF.

The chain recombines TRBV5-6 with TRBJ2-5; TCRdb returns TRBD2, unconfirmable since there is no DNA. The CDR3 is 14 residues long. Germline assignment: CDR1 SGHDT and CDR2 YYEEEE. Here the CDR3 reads CASSLGWELETQYF.

The rearrangement uses TRBV5-5 and TRBJ2-3; TCRdb proposes TRBD1, but this gene call is untestable without DNA. The CDR3 is 15 amino acids. From germline, CDR1 is SGHKS and CDR2 YYEKEE (reference sequence). The CDR3 sequence is CASSLRRPASDTQYF. The full variable domain, its missing parts supplied by reference TRBV5-5 and TRBJ2-3, is DAGVTQSPTHLIKTRGQQVTLRCSPISGHKSVSWYQQVLGQGPQFIFQYYEKEERGRGNFPDRFSARQFPNYSSELNVNALLLGDSALYLCASSLRRPASDTQYFGPGTRLTVL.

The chain couples TRBV3-1 to TRBJ2-1; the D call of TRBD1 rests on TCRdb alone, since no DNA is present to check it. The CDR3 is made up of 19 amino acids. The germline V gene encodes CDR1 LGHDT and CDR2 YNNKEL (reference sequence). Here the CDR3 reads CASSHSPRRGQLPSNEQFF.

The chain joins TRBV3-1 to TRBJ1-5; TCRdb's assignment of TRBD1 cannot be checked, as there is no DNA. Germline V CDR1 and CDR2: LGHDT, YNNKEL (reference sequence). The CDR3 is made up of 19 amino acids. This chain's CDR3 is CASSLQVRQGRISNQPQHF.

V gene TRBV5-6 combines with J gene TRBJ1-5. Germline values: CDR1 SGHDT, CDR2 YYEEEE. CDR3 length: 15 residues. CDR3: CASSLWRQSNQPQHF.